This T cell receptor (beta chain) was observed in a study of T cell responses to AZD1222 COVID-19 vaccine. The study, taken as a whole, reports: Among spike-specific TCRs, nearly half reportedly target unmutated variant regions.

Regarding this clone: Its antigen remains unknown.

This table comes from immunoSEQ multiplex PCR, and its TCRdb copy is limited to in-frame clones, with some not included. The sample comprises more than 90,000 clones, around nine tenths of which are singletons, and more than 15% rests with the top ten. The CDR3 runs to 13 residues. The source of this sequence is an adult who received the AZD1222 COVID-19 vaccine. Sample: peripheral blood, taken 28 days after the second AZD1222 dose. The chain uses TRBV21-1 and TRBJ1-5; the tabulated D call, TRBD1, remains unverified against the DNA. TRBV21-1 is an annotated pseudogene. The CDR3 DNA reads as TGTGCCAGCAGTGGACAGAACAATCAGCCCCAGCATTTT. It specifies CASSGQNNQPQHF.